This TCR beta chain was found in a study of control samples from healthy donors and cancer patients. The repertoire was sequenced with immunoSEQ multiplex PCR; TCRdb's copy has only in-frame clones and lacks some. The sample includes about 51,000 clones, 80% of them seen just once. The CDR3 extends over 20 amino acids. Trimming at V came to 0 bases and at J to 5 bases, leaving 13 bases not matched to a gene. From germline, CDR1 is ENHRY and CDR2 SYGVKD. The chain carries TRBV10-3 and TRBJ2-2; 12 nucleotides agree with TRBD1. The sequenced sample was blood. This TCR derives from a man in his 70s in good health. DNA of the CDR3: TGTGCCATCAGTGAGTCCATAGATGGGACAGGGGGCTGGTCGACCGGGGAGCTGTTTTTT. Its protein is CAISESIDGTGGWSTGELFF.